The source of this T cell receptor (beta chain) is a study of T cells after yellow fever vaccination (dated by TCRdb to about 2019). Regarding the research as a whole: The SMART-Seq v4 Ultra Low Input RNA kit was used to prepare libraries from fractions with low cell numbers. To follow T-cell clones before and after primary and booster YFV17D yellow fever vaccination, bulk TCR alpha and beta repertoires were sequenced over time. Two healthy male donors, one aged 18 to 30 and one aged 30 to 40 years, made up the cohort. Blood was collected at multiple timepoints before and after primary and secondary immunization, and bulk PBMC replicates and cell subsets were isolated.

With regard to this clonotype: This clone's antigen is unknown. No much larger clone exists at a distance of one base, and base qualities are not known.

CDR1 and CDR2 (SQVTM, ANQGSEA) derive from the germline V gene. The CDR3 contains 13 residues, cysteine and phenylalanine counted. Only the CDR3 DNA is retained, 39 bases long and in frame from the first base. V and J are truncated by 7 bases and 0 bases respectively, leaving an intervening sequence of 10 bases. Study-level results and caveats: Computational filtering was required because FACS-sorted repertoires could contain abundant contaminating clonotypes from the bulk population. A small share of clonotypes was detected in both CD4 and CD8 compartments, with the overlap likely arising from convergent recombination. Because the study included only two donors, the extent to which the findings can be generalized is limited. Compared with the primary T-cell response, the secondary T-cell response was faster but weaker, reaching its peak on day 5 rather than on day 15. Most clones expanded after primary vaccination were re-detected after the booster (around 96% of CD4 and approximately 85% of CD8), suggesting broad memory maintenance.

The treatment or condition label here, explained by the study, means: live attenuated yellow fever vaccine strain. Two biological replicates of bulk PBMCs were collected at each blood-draw timepoint. A standard Ficoll-Paque protocol was used to isolate PBMCs from peripheral blood. TriZol was used to extract RNA from bulk PBMCs, CD4 and CD8 fractions, and dextramer-positive and dextramer-negative fractions. The data were produced on an Illumina NovaSeq 6000. Synthesis of TCR cDNA relied on 5'RACE template switching, a step that introduced a universal primer site along with unique molecular identifiers. Priming for cDNA synthesis came from both the TCR alpha and TCR beta constant segments. Two PCR steps were used to amplify libraries, with sample barcodes and sequencing adapters being added in the second step. Sequencing of the libraries was done on either Illumina HiSeq 2500 (2x100 bp) or NovaSeq (2x150 bp). As for how the authors treated the data: MIGEC handled demultiplexing of reads and collapsing into UMI consensus sequences, while MiXCR performed V(D)J alignment. Using edgeR on replicate PBMC samples, clonotypes were called vaccine-responding if FDR was below 0.01 and the log2 fold change was above 5 up to day 15. Bulk clonotypes were assigned CD4 or CD8 identity according to which sequenced CD4 or CD8 repertoire held them at higher abundance. The public reads were reprocessed in TCRdb via fastp at Q25 and MiXCR, keeping in-frame beta chains. Under each unique CDR3 protein, matching rows form one entry showing the most common genes and DNA. The authors' filters were not applied to this entry. The sample contains around 310,000 distinct CDR3 sequences, roughly 4% of them found a single time. The ten largest clonotypes hold 23% of the sample.

The chain was built from TRBV29-1 and TRBJ1-3, with the D gene not confidently named. The starting material was PBMCs, obtained on the day of the yellow fever booster vaccination. The TCR originated in a man aged 18 to 35 who received the YFV17D yellow fever vaccine. The nucleotide sequence reads as follows: TGCAGCGCATGCCAGAGCTCTGGAAACACCATATATTTT. It is translated as CSACQSSGNTIYF.